Each of the 27 T cell receptor beta chains below was sequenced from the same sample in a study of CD8 T cells in Susac syndrome (dated by TCRdb to about 2019). Libraries were built with the immunoSEQ multiplex PCR assay. RNA was extracted with the RNeasy kit and about 0.45 to 1 ug was reverse transcribed using random hexamers. The raw public data were reprocessed by TCRdb itself: fastp quality trimming at Q25, MiXCR clonotype calling, in-frame beta chains only. Every CDR3 protein is listed once, alongside the most common genes and DNA of its rows. In this sample the table shows hundreds of thousands of distinct CDR3 sequences, around 93% of which occur a single time. The top ten clonotypes cover around 0.072% of the sample. The sequencing sample was made of CD4+ T cells from PBMCs. The receptors here all came from a human donor with multiple sclerosis.

The rearrangement uses TRBV7-7 and TRBJ2-5; TRBD2 is a possible D gene (5 bases). V lost 1 base to trimming and J lost 2 bases, with 11 bases between them. The germline V gene encodes CDR1 SSHAT and CDR2 FNYEAQ (reference sequence). The CDR3 runs to 15 residues. The CDR3 region has the DNA TGTGCCAGCAGCTTAGTTTCGGGGTGGCAAGAGACCCAGTACTTC. Amino acids: CASSLVSGWQETQYF.

Written as DNA, the CDR3 is TGTGCCAGCAGCCCGCCGGCCACAGAGACCCAGTACTTC. Its translation is CASSPPATETQYF. The gene calls are TRBV28 and TRBJ2-5; no reliable D call. CDR1 MDHEN and CDR2 SYDVKM come from the germline V gene. The length of the CDR3 is 13 residues. Deletions cut 6 bases from V and 4 bases from J, with 12 bases between.

The rearrangement links TRBV18 to TRBJ2-5; 10 bases are shared with TRBD1. Germline CDR1 KGHSH, CDR2 LQKENI. V lost 3 bases to trimming and J lost 5 bases; unmatched junction nucleotides: 9. The CDR3 is 16 residues long. The CDR3, as DNA: TGTGCCAGCTCACCGAGAGGGATGGGACAGGGGGAGACCCAGTACTTC. The encoded protein is CASSPRGMGQGETQYF.

J is TRBJ2-3 and V is TRBV4-1; D may correspond to TRBD1 or TRBD2 (5 bases each). V lost 2 bases, J lost 0 bases, and 15 bases lay in between. Germline assignment: CDR1 MGHRA and CDR2 YSYEKL. This CDR3 spans 17 amino acids. As DNA, the CDR3 is TGCGCCAGCAGCCAATTCCCTGTGGGGGAGAGCACAGATACGCAGTATTTT. This codes for CASSQFPVGESTDTQYF.

The chain uses TRBV20-1 and TRBJ2-6; D not resolved. The CDR3 extends over 16 amino acids. Trimming left V 6 bases short and J 0 bases short, with 15 bases between. Germline V lookup: CDR1 DFQATT, CDR2 SNEGSKA (reference sequence). The CDR3 reads CSAPLGQSSGANVLTF. The CDR3 nucleotides read TGCAGTGCCCCGTTAGGGCAGTCCTCTGGGGCCAACGTCCTGACTTTC.

The chain has TRBV23-1 and TRBJ2-3, with 11 bases aligning to TRBD2. TRBV23-1 is designated an ORF whose function remains uncertain. The V and J ends lost 0 bases and 0 bases, in that order; junction bases with no gene match: 11. The length of the CDR3 is 20 residues. CDR3 residues: CASSQSGLADQRLSTDTQYF. CDR3 in DNA: TGCGCCAGCAGTCAATCGGGACTAGCGGACCAACGATTAAGCACAGATACGCAGTATTTT.

This sequence joins TRBV12-5 and TRBJ2-3; D not resolved. The CDR3 is made up of 16 amino acids. Trimming cost V 0 bases and J 4 bases, with 14 bases left between them. Germline CDR1 is LGHNT and CDR2 is FRNRAP. CDR3 in DNA: TGTGCTAGTGGTTTGGTACTCAGTGCCGCGGCAGATACGCAGTATTTT. Translating gives CASGLVLSAAADTQYF. The whole variable domain, filled in from reference TRBV12-5 and TRBJ2-3, reads DARVTQTPRHKVTEMGQEVTMRCQPILGHNTVFWYRQTMMQGLELLAYFRNRAPLDDSGMPKDRFSAEMPDATLATLKIQPSEPRDSAVYFCASGLVLSAAADTQYFGPGTRLTVL.

The rearrangement joins TRBV29-1 to TRBJ2-1; weak D call: TRBD2 (5 bases). CDR3 length equals 14 residues. Germline CDR1 is SQVTM and CDR2 is ANQGSEA. V was shortened by 5 bases and J by 0 bases, with 11 bases between the two germline ends. The CDR3 protein is CSVRGRGSYNEQFF. The CDR3 bases are TGCAGCGTTAGAGGGAGAGGCTCCTACAATGAGCAGTTCTTC.

The V call is TRBV5-4, the J call TRBJ2-1, with 7 bases fitting TRBD2. Germline V gene sequence: CDR1 SGHNT, CDR2 YYREEE (reference sequence). The CDR3 consists of 13 residues. Trimming took 3 bases from V and 7 from J; bases not matched to a gene: 4. DNA of the CDR3: TGTGCCAGCAGCTACTCCGGGAGGAATGAGCAGTTCTTC. Its translation is CASSYSGRNEQFF.

This clonotype was seen just once. The rearrangement uses TRBV30 and TRBJ1-6; unclear D gene. The V end was cut by 1 base, the J end by 7 bases, with 20 bases between. Per the germline V gene, CDR1 is GTSNPN and CDR2 is SVGIG (reference sequence). The CDR3 is 17 residues long. The CDR3 is CAWSGVLWRKGNSPLHF. The CDR3 bases are TGTGCCTGGAGTGGAGTTTTATGGCGCAAAGGGAATTCACCCCTCCACTTT.

The V call is TRBV7-3, the J call TRBJ2-2, with TRBD1 matching 8 bases. CDR3 length: 16 residues. Germline V gene data show CDR1 as SGHTA and CDR2 as FQGTGA. The V gene end was trimmed by 5 bases and the J gene end by 6 bases; junction bases not matched to a gene: 11. The CDR3 region has the DNA TGTGCCAGCAGCCCCCGGACAGGGCTTTCCCCCGGGGAGCTGTTTTTT. This gives the protein CASSPRTGLSPGELFF. The full variable domain, in which reference TRBV7-3 and TRBJ2-2 provide the parts outside the CDR3, is GAGVSQTPSNKVTEKGKYVELRCDPISGHTALYWYRQSLGQGPEFLIYFQGTGAADDSGLPNDRFFAVRPEGSVSTLKIQRTERGDSAVYLCASSPRTGLSPGELFFGEGSRLTVL.

This clonotype has a single count. The chain joins TRBV7-2 to TRBJ1-1, with D unresolved. Germline CDR1 and CDR2: SGHTA and FQGNSA. V lost 5 bases and J 7 bases, leaving 11 bases between the germline ends. The CDR3 is 12 residues long. CDR3 region: CASSPLGLEAFF. The CDR3 DNA follows: TGTGCCAGCAGCCCACTAGGCCTTGAAGCTTTCTTT.

The CDR3 DNA sequence: TGCAGCGTTGGGACCAATGTGGGGGAGCTGTTTTTT. Protein product: CSVGTNVGELFF. V is TRBV29-1 and J is TRBJ2-2, with unresolved D. The germline gives CDR1 SQVTM, CDR2 ANQGSEA. The V and J ends lost 4 bases and 8 bases respectively, with 11 bases between them. The length of the CDR3 is 12 residues.

The genes are TRBV7-2 and TRBJ2-7; no clear D gene. Looked up from germline, CDR1 is SGHTA and CDR2 is FQGNSA. The ends were cut back, 4 bases at V and 0 bases at J, with 4 bases in the middle. The CDR3 is made up of 12 amino acids. As DNA, the CDR3 is TGTGCCAGCAGCTCCTTCTCCTACGAGCAGTACGTC. It translates to CASSSFSYEQYV.

The chain employs TRBV4-1 and TRBJ1-1; unclear D gene. CDR3 length: 11 amino acids. CDR1 MGHRA and CDR2 YSYEKL come from the germline V gene. V was clipped by 0 bases and J by 11 bases, with 7 bases between them. The CDR3 loop reads CASSQDRQAFF. CDR3 in DNA: TGCGCCAGCAGCCAAGATCGGCAGGCTTTCTTT.

The chain couples TRBV6-5 to TRBJ2-6; D may be TRBD1 (6 bases). Trimming left V 2 bases short and J 0 bases short, with 11 bases between. This CDR3 comprises 17 residues. Germline CDR1 reads MNHEY; CDR2 reads SVGAGI. The CDR3 protein is CASSYGGFSSGANVLTF. DNA of the CDR3: TGTGCCAGCAGTTACGGGGGCTTCTCCTCTGGGGCCAACGTCCTGACTTTC.

The V and J genes are TRBV29-1 and TRBJ2-1; perhaps TRBD1 as D (8 bases). V was pared by 6 bases and J by 7 bases, with 22 bases between. Germline values: CDR1 SQVTM, CDR2 ANQGSEA. CDR3 length: 15 residues. DNA of the CDR3: TGCAGCGTGCTCCCCTACAGGGGGGGAGATAATGAGCAGTTCTTC. It encodes CSVLPYRGGDNEQFF.

This clonotype was seen once. The chain uses TRBV9 and TRBJ2-1; TRBD2 matches at 15 bases. Germline V gene data show CDR1 as SGDLS and CDR2 as YYNGEE. The CDR3 is made up of 15 amino acids. V dropped 4 bases and J dropped 10; count of bases not matched to a gene: 6. The CDR3 loop reads CASSPRTSGREEQFF. CDR3 nucleotides: TGTGCCAGCAGCCCCCGGACTAGCGGGAGGGAGGAGCAGTTCTTC.

V is TRBV7-9 and J is TRBJ2-2; TRBD1 aligns across 9 bases. V dropped 5 bases and J dropped 7; count of bases not matched to a gene: 8. Per the germline V gene, CDR1 is SEHNR and CDR2 is FQNEAQ (reference sequence). The CDR3 runs 15 residues. CDR3 protein: CASSPRTGDGGELFF. The CDR3 DNA reads as TGTGCCAGCAGCCCAAGGACAGGGGACGGCGGGGAGCTGTTTTTT.

The rearrangement uses TRBV2 and TRBJ1-1; tentatively, D is TRBD1 (5 bases). Germline V gives CDR1 SNHLY, CDR2 FYNNEI. Trimming stripped 8 bases from V and 2 bases from J, with 12 bases between. The CDR3 has 13 residues. CDR3 in amino acids: CASSRDGNTEAFF. DNA of the CDR3: TGTGCCAGCTCTAGGGACGGAAACACTGAAGCTTTCTTT.

This chain connects TRBV7-6 to TRBJ2-2, with 7 positions matching TRBD1. Per germline, CDR1 SGHVS and CDR2 FNYEAQ. The CDR3 totals 16 residues. Losses at the gene ends were 0 bases for V and 1 base for J; bases not matched to a gene: 2. The CDR3 loop is CASSLARTGNTGELFF. The CDR3 DNA reads as TGTGCCAGCAGCTTAGCTCGGACAGGGAACACCGGGGAGCTGTTTTTT.

Only a few counts were recorded for this clonotype. This rearrangement joins TRBV2 to TRBJ2-1; unclear D gene. This CDR3 spans 12 amino acids. In germline, CDR1 is SNHLY, CDR2 FYNNEI. Trimming stripped 6 bases from V and 5 bases from J, with 8 bases between. CDR3 nucleotides: TGTGCCAGCAGGGGTGGGGACAATGAGCAGTTCTTC. This translates into CASRGGDNEQFF. The complete variable domain, with remaining parts taken from reference TRBV2 and TRBJ2-1, reads EPEVTQTPSHQVTQMGQEVILRCVPISNHLYFYWYRQILGQKVEFLVSFYNNEISEKSEIFDDQFSVERPDGSNFTLKIRSTKLEDSAMYFCASRGGDNEQFFGPGTRLTVL.

V is TRBV7-3 and J is TRBJ2-2; D is perhaps TRBD2 (6 bases). This CDR3 region has 17 residues. Trimming removed 2 bases at V and 3 bases at J, with 16 bases between. CDR1 and CDR2 from the germline V gene are SGHTA and FQGTGA. DNA of the CDR3: TGTGCCAGCAGCTTACCTTCTGGCGGGGTTCACACCGGGGAGCTGTTTTTT. Encoded protein: CASSLPSGGVHTGELFF.

This chain connects TRBV5-1 to TRBJ2-4, with 9 bases that match TRBD2. V gave up 3 bases and J gave up 6 bases; unmatched junction bases: 13. This CDR3 region has 17 residues. Germline CDR1 reads SGHRS; CDR2 reads YFSETQ. CDR3 residues: CASSSSGGGGAPNIQYF. For the CDR3, the DNA is TGCGCCAGCAGCTCCTCCGGCGGCGGGGGGGCTCCAAACATTCAGTACTTC. Full variable domain (outside the CDR3, taken from reference TRBV5-1 and TRBJ2-4): KAGVTQTPRYLIKTRGQQVTLSCSPISGHRSVSWYQQTPGQGLQFLFEYFSETQRNKGNFPGRFSGRQFSNSRSEMNVSTLELGDSALYLCASSSSGGGGAPNIQYFGAGTRLSVL.

The rearrangement uses TRBV3-1 and TRBJ1-2; tentative D call: TRBD1 (5 bases). The CDR3 totals 14 residues. CDR1 LGHDT and CDR2 YNNKEL come from the germline V gene (reference sequence). The V and J ends lost 3 bases and 0 bases respectively, with 8 bases between them. CDR3 in amino acids: CASSHDSTNYGYTF. CDR3 DNA sequence: TGTGCCAGCAGCCACGACAGCACTAACTATGGCTACACCTTC.

This chain joins TRBV29-1 and TRBJ2-1, with 9 nucleotides matching TRBD2. CDR3 length: 14 residues. With V trimmed by 2 bases and J by 6 bases, 5 bases remained unmatched. Germline loops: CDR1 SQVTM, CDR2 ANQGSEA. The CDR3 bases are TGCAGCGTTGAAAGAGCGGGAGGAGGCAATGAGCAGTTCTTC. Protein product: CSVERAGGGNEQFF.

This chain uses TRBV5-4 with TRBJ2-1; D is perhaps TRBD1 (6 bases). V was cut by 4 bases and J by 0 bases, with 14 bases left in between. CDR1 is SGHNT, CDR2 YYREEE, per germline (reference sequence). This CDR3 spans 16 amino acids. CDR3 amino acids: CASSPPGQSSYNEQFF. The DNA for the CDR3 is TGTGCCAGCAGCCCGCCCGGACAGAGCTCCTACAATGAGCAGTTCTTC. Filled out from reference TRBV5-4 and TRBJ2-1, the complete variable domain reads ETGVTQSPTHLIKTRGQQVTLRCSSQSGHNTVSWYQQALGQGPQFIFQYYREEENGRGNFPPRFSGLQFPNYSSELNVNALELDDSALYLCASSPPGQSSYNEQFFGPGTRLTVL.